The source of this TCR beta chain is a study of blood T cell repertoires in COVID-19 (dated by TCRdb to 2020 to 2021). Describing the broader study: Collaborator samples came from the United States, Italy and Spain and covered acute and convalescent phases of COVID-19. Where available, HLA class I and class II types were obtained from metadata supplied by the sample provider rather than from assay-based typing. Samples came from the ongoing ImmuneRACE study (first 160 participants) plus 1,254 subjects from 6 global collaborators. The repertoires were released in a freely available public database intended as a resource for research on the immune response to SARS-CoV-2. The dataset comprised deeply sampled blood TCRbeta repertoires from subjects exposed to, actively infected with, or recovered from COVID-19. The sample metadata nearly always contained a de-identified subject ID, COVID-19 status, age in years and sex. The material from the prospective study consisted of cDNA or gDNA derived from T cells, B-cell-depleted T cells, or PBMCs.

As for this clone: Its binding antigen is unknown. No base-level quality is on record; no much larger clone is a single base apart.

Overall results and qualifications from the work: The quantity of clinical and demographic metadata differed by source and by participant and was supplied without curation.

Whole blood was collected in K2EDTA tubes by collaborating institutions according to the institutions' own protocols. For TCRbeta analysis, collaborator samples were shipped as frozen whole blood, as isolated PBMCs, or as DNA extracted from either sample type. For CDR1 and CDR2, the germline V gene lists SGHRS and YFSETQ. Trimming leaves V shorter by 3 bases and J shorter by 4 bases, with the junction holding 8 bases beyond the gene matches. The CDR3 measures 16 amino acids from cysteine to phenylalanine. The read is trimmed to its CDR3 DNA, 48 bases read in frame from base 1. TCRbeta CDR3 regions were amplified from genomic DNA using the immunoSEQ Assay, a bias-controlled multiplex PCR. Per the source publication's procedure: Within the assay, amplification of reference gene primers was used to estimate how many nucleated cells each sample contained. To quantify the absolute abundance of each unique TCRbeta CDR3 rearrangement, sequence reads were collapsed and filtered. For each sample, productive Simpson clonality was calculated as the square root of Simpson's diversity index over productive rearrangements. TCRdb stores this immuneACCESS table with in-frame sequences only. Part of the clones is absent; in the studies checked, under half of the shortfall reflects unresolved V genes, and no reason is known for the rest. That table is the source of V, J and clone size, and D and trimming were worked out from the DNA. For this sample there are 50,000 to 65,000 clones; approximately 82% appear just once. The ten top clones hold about 5.9% of the sample.

The sample was peripheral blood. This sequence originates from a human donor in a cohort sampled during active COVID-19. Recombination connected TRBV5-1 to TRBJ2-3; 10 middle bases align to TRBD2. In nucleotide form, the sequence is TGCGCCAGCAGCTCCGGGACTAGCGAGGGGTCAGATACGCAGTATTTT. Its protein product is CASSSGTSEGSDTQYF.